This T cell receptor beta chain was retrieved from a study of human T cells and chemical hapten exposure. The study, taken as a whole, reports: Because they had alopecia, donors may respond immunologically unlike healthy people.

The time point denotes: patch test 1, 2 weeks after DPC sensitization. Treatment meaning: therapeutic diphenylcyclopropenone sensitization with weekly scalp DPC. This clonotype has more than one count but fewer than ten. Its specificity is not known. The V segment lost 3 bases and the J segment 7 bases; nucleotides outside the gene matches: 10. Germline values: CDR1 DFQATT, CDR2 SNEGSKA (reference sequence). The CDR3 has 14 amino acids. Via MiXCR, TCRdb re-called the RACE reads, giving one row per CDR3 protein. The sample consists of a few hundred thousand distinct CDR3 sequences, roughly 5% of them appearing once.

The sample consisted of whole blood, taken in connection with sensitization to the hapten diphenylcyclopropenone (DPC). The gene calls are TRBV20-1 and TRBJ2-7; 9 nucleotides match TRBD1. The clonotype was recovered from a woman in her forties or fifties with alopecia areata. Some clones in this sample may be carry-over from other donors' samples. CDR3 bases: TGCAGTGCTAGTTCCAGACAGGGGGAGGGGGAGCAGTACTTC. Amino acids: CSASSRQGEGEQYF.